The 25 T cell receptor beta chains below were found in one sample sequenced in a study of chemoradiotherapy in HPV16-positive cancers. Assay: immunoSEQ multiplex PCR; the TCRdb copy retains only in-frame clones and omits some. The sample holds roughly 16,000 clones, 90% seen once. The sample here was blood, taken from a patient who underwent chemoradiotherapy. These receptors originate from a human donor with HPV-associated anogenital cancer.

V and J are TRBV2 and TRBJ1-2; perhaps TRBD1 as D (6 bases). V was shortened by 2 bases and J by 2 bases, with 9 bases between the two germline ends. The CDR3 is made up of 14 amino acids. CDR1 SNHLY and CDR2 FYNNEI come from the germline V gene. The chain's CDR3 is CASSETGQNYGYTF. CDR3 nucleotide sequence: TGTGCCAGCAGTGAAACAGGGCAAAACTATGGCTACACCTTC.

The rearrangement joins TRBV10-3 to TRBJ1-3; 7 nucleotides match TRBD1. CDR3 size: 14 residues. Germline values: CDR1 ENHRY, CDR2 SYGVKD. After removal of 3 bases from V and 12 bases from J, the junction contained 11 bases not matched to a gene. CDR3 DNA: TGTGCCATCAGTGAACCTGGACAGGAGTTTGGCATATATTTT. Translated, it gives CAISEPGQEFGIYF.

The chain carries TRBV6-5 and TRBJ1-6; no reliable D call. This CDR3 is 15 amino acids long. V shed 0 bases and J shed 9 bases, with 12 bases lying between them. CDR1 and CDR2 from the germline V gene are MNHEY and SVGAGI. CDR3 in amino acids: CASSYSWEFGSPLHF. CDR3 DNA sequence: TGTGCCAGCAGTTACTCCTGGGAATTTGGTTCACCCCTCCACTTT.

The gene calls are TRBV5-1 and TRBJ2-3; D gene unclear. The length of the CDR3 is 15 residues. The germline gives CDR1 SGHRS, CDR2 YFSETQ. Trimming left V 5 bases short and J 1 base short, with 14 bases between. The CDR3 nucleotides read TGCGCCAGCAGTTTTTTCCCAGACCGCACAGATACGCAGTATTTT. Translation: CASSFFPDRTDTQYF.

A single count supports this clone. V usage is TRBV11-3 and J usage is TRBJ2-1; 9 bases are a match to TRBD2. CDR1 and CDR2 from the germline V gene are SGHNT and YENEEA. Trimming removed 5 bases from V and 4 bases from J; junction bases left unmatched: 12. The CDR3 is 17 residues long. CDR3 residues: CASSPRGAGGRYNEQFF. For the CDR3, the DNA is TGTGCCAGCAGCCCCCGGGGAGCGGGGGGCCGTTACAATGAGCAGTTCTTC.

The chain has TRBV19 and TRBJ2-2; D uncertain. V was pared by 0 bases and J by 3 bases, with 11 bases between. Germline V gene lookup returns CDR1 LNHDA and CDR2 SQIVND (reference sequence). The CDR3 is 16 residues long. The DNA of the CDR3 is TGTGCCAGTAGTATAGAGCCGGGCGGATACACCGGGGAGCTGTTTTTT. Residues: CASSIEPGGYTGELFF.

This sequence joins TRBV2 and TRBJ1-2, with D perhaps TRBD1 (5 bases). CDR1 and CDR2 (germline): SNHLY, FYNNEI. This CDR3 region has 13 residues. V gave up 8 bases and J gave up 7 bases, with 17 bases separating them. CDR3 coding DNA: TGTGCCAGCGGGGGGACTTTGCCGAGTGGCTACACCTTC. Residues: CASGGTLPSGYTF.

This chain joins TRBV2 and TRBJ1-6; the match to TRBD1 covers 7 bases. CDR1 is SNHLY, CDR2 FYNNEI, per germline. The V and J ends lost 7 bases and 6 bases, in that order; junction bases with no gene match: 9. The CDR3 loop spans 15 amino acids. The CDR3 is CASIGRGQLNSPLHF. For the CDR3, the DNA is TGTGCCAGCATAGGACGGGGACAGCTTAATTCACCCCTCCACTTT.

The chain's CDR3 is CASRAATNEKLFF. The CDR3 DNA reads as TGCGCCAGCAGAGCCGCAACTAATGAAAAACTGTTTTTT. The chain employs TRBV10-2 and TRBJ1-4; D is undetermined. Germline CDR1 WSHSY, CDR2 SAAADI. The CDR3 length is 13 residues. V lost 6 bases, J lost 0 bases, and 5 bases lay in between.

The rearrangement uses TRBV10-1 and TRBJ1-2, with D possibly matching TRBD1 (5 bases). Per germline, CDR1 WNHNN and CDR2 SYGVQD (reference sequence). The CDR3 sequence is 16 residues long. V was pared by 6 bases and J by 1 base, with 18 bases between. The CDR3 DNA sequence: TGCGCCAGCAGGGGGAGGAGGGGTGAGTATAACTATGGCTACACCTTC. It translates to CASRGRRGEYNYGYTF.

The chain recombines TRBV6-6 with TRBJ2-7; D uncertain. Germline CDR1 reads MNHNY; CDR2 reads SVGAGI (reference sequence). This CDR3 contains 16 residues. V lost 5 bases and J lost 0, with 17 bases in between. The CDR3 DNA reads TGTGCCAGCAGTGCTCCCGTTTCCGGCCTCTCCTACGAGCAGTACTTC. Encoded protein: CASSAPVSGLSYEQYF.

CDR3 residues: CASSIAPGELFF. CDR3 sequence (DNA): TGTGCCAGTAGTATAGCCCCCGGGGAGCTGTTTTTT. This rearrangement joins TRBV19 to TRBJ2-2; D remains unclear. CDR1 and CDR2 from the germline V gene are LNHDA and SQIVND (reference sequence). V was cut by 1 base and J by 6 bases, with 3 bases left in between. The CDR3 sequence is 12 residues long.

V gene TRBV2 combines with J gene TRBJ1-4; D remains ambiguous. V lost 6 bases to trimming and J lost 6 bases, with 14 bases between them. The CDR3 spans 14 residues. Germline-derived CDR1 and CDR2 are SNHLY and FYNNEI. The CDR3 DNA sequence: TGTGCCAGCAGGTGGCCCCTGGGAGATGAAAAACTGTTTTTT. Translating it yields CASRWPLGDEKLFF.

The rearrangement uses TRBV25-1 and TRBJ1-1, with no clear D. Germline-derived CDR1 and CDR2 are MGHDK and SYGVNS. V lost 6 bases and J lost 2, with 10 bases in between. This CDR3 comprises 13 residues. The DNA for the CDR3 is TGTGCCAGCAGCCCGTTGGGAAACACTGAAGCTTTCTTT. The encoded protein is CASSPLGNTEAFF.

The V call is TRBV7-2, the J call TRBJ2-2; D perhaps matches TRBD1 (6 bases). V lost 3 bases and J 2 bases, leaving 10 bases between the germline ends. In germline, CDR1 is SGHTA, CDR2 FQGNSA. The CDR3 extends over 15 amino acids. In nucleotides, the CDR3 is TGTGCCAGCAGCTTTGGGGGCAGAAACACCGGGGAGCTGTTTTTT. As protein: CASSFGGRNTGELFF. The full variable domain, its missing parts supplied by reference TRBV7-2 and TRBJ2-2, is GAGVSQSPSNKVTEKGKDVELRCDPISGHTALYWYRQSLGQGLEFLIYFQGNSAPDKSGLPSDRFSAERTGGSVSTLTIQRTQQEDSAVYLCASSFGGRNTGELFFGEGSRLTVL.

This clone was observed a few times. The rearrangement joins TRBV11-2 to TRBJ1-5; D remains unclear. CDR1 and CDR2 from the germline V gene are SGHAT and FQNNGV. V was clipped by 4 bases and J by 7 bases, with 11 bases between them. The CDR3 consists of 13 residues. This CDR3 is CASSSSDQQPQHF. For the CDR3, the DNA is TGTGCCAGCAGCTCCTCAGACCAGCAGCCCCAGCATTTT. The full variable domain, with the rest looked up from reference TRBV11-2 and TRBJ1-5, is EAGVAQSPRYKIIEKRQSVAFWCNPISGHATLYWYQQILGQGPKLLIQFQNNGVVDDSQLPKDRFSAERLKGVDSTLKIQPAKLEDSAVYLCASSSSDQQPQHFGDGTRLSIL.

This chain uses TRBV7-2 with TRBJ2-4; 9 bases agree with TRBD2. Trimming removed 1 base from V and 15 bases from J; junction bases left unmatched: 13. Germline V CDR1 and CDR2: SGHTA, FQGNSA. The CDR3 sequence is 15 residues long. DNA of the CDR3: TGTGCCAGCAGCTTAGGTCCAGCGGGGGGCCCTGTGATGTACTTC. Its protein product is CASSLGPAGGPVMYF.

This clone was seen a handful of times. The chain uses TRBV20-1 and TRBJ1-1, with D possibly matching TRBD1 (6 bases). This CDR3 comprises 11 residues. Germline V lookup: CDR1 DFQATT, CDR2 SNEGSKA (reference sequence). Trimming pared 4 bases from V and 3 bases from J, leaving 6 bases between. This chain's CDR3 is CSANRDTEAFF. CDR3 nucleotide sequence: TGCAGTGCTAACAGGGACACTGAAGCTTTCTTT.

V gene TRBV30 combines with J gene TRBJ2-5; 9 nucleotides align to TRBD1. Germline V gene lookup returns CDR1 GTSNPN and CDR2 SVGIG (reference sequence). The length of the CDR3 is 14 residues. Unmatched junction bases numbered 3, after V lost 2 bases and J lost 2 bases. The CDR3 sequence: CAWSRGTGQETQYF. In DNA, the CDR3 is TGTGCCTGGAGTAGGGGGACAGGGCAAGAGACCCAGTACTTC.

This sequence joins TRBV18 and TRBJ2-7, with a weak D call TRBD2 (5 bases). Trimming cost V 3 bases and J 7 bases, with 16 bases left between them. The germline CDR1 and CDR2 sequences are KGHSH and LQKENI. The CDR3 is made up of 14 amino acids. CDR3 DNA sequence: TGTGCCAGCTCACCCCAAGTGAGGTCGGGGGAGCAGTACTTC. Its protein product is CASSPQVRSGEQYF.

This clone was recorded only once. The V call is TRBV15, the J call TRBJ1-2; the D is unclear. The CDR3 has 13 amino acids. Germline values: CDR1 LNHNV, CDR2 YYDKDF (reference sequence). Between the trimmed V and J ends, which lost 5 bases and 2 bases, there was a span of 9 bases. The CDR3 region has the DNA TGTGCCACCAGCCGCGAACTGAACTATGGCTACACCTTC. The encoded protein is CATSRELNYGYTF.

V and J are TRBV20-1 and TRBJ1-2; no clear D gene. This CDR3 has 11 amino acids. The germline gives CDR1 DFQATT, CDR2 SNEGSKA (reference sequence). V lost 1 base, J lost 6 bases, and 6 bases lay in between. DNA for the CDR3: TGCAGTGCTAGAGTAGGCAATGGCTACACCTTC. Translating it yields CSARVGNGYTF.

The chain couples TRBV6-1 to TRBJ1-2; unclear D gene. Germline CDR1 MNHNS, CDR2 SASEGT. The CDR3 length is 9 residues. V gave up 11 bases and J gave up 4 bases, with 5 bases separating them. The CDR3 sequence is CAAGYGYTF. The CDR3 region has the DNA TGTGCCGCGGGCTATGGCTACACCTTC.

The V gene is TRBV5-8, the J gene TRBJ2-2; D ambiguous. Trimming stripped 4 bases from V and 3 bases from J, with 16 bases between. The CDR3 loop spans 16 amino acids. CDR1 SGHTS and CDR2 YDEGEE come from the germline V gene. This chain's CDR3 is CASSPRFRVDTGELFF. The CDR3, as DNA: TGTGCCAGCAGCCCGAGGTTCCGGGTCGACACCGGGGAGCTGTTTTTT.

CDR3 DNA: TGCGCCAGCATATTAGGGACGACAGGCGGGGAGACCCAGTACTTC. Translated: CASILGTTGGETQYF. This sequence joins TRBV5-1 and TRBJ2-5, with D perhaps TRBD1 (6 bases). Germline V gene sequence: CDR1 SGHRS, CDR2 YFSETQ. This CDR3 contains 15 residues. Trimming took 6 bases from V and 5 from J, leaving 20 bases between them.